The 23 T cell receptor beta chains in this list originate from one sample, sequenced in a study of PD-1 blockade in classical Hodgkin lymphoma. Described time point: cycle 4 day 1 (C4D1), after 5 to 7 weeks of nivolumab. Each and every patient relapsed after autologous stem cell transplantation, and patients got differing brentuximab vedotin exposure. Sequencing was performed with immunoSEQ multiplex PCR; in TCRdb, only in-frame clones are kept and a portion is missing. The top ten clones hold about 18% of a sample with 25,000 to 40,000 clones, approximately 85% of them seen once. Sequencing used peripheral blood mononuclear cells (PBMCs), obtained before the fourth cycle of nivolumab. The source is a human donor with classical Hodgkin lymphoma.

The chain is built from TRBV15 and TRBJ1-1; no clear D gene. With 0 bases removed from V and 4 bases from J, the gap between germline ends came to 6 bases. Germline V gene sequence: CDR1 LNHNV, CDR2 YYDKDF (reference sequence). This CDR3 has 13 residues. The CDR3 spells CATSRDHFTEAFF. CDR3 sequence (DNA): TGTGCCACCAGCAGAGATCATTTCACTGAAGCTTTCTTT. The full variable domain, in which reference TRBV15 and TRBJ1-1 provide the parts outside the CDR3, is DAMVIQNPRYQVTQFGKPVTLSCSQTLNHNVMYWYQQKSSQAPKLLFHYYDKDFNNEADTPDNFQSRRPNTSFCFLDIRSPGLGDTAMYLCATSRDHFTEAFFGQGTRLTVV.

The chain links TRBV20-1 to TRBJ2-5; TRBD1 might be the D (6 bases). This CDR3 is 11 amino acids long. The V and J ends lost 5 bases and 4 bases respectively, with 8 bases between them. The V gene's germline CDR1 is DFQATT and CDR2 SNEGSKA (reference sequence). The CDR3 sequence is CSALGGETQYF. Written as DNA, the CDR3 is TGCAGTGCTCTAGGGGGAGAGACCCAGTACTTC.

In nucleotides, the CDR3 is TGTGCCAGCTCCACGGGGAGGGGCGAGCAGTACTTC. Its protein is CASSTGRGEQYF. The chain combines TRBV18 with TRBJ2-7, with 7 bases that match TRBD2. With V trimmed by 6 bases and J by 6 bases, 5 bases remained unmatched. CDR1 KGHSH and CDR2 LQKENI come from the germline V gene. This CDR3 spans 12 amino acids. Based on the CDR3 plus reference TRBV18 and TRBJ2-7, the full variable domain is NAGVMQNPRHLVRRRGQEARLRCSPMKGHSHVYWYRQLPEEGLKFMVYLQKENIIDESGMPKERFSAEFPKEGPSILRIQQVVRGDSAAYFCASSTGRGEQYFGPGTRLTVT.

This clone was counted a single time. The V gene is TRBV28, the J gene TRBJ2-1; tentative D call: TRBD2 (5 bases). CDR3 length: 10 amino acids. The germline CDR1 and CDR2 sequences are MDHEN and SYDVKM. Trimming took 11 bases from V and 4 from J, leaving 6 bases between them. The CDR3 bases are TGTGCCGCGGGTTACAATGAGCAGTTCTTC. Its protein is CAAGYNEQFF.

This chain joins TRBV28 and TRBJ1-3, with D hard to call. The V and J ends lost 10 bases and 5 bases respectively, with 15 bases between them. Germline CDR1 is MDHEN and CDR2 is SYDVKM. This CDR3 region has 13 residues. CDR3 DNA sequence: TGTGCCACCGACCGGGCAGAACGAAACACCATATATTTT. It encodes CATDRAERNTIYF.

The chain links TRBV7-3 to TRBJ2-3, with no clear D. The germline gives CDR1 SGHTA, CDR2 FQGTGA. V was shortened by 1 base and J by 0 bases, with 11 bases between the two germline ends. This CDR3 spans 16 amino acids. CDR3 loop: CASSLNPSASTDTQYF. The CDR3 coding sequence is TGTGCCAGCAGCTTAAATCCCAGCGCCAGCACAGATACGCAGTATTTT.

The chain links TRBV4-1 to TRBJ2-7, with D possibly being TRBD1 (6 bases). This CDR3 has 15 amino acids. Germline V gene sequence: CDR1 MGHRA, CDR2 YSYEKL. V lost 2 bases, J lost 1 base, and 12 bases lay in between. CDR3 sequence (DNA): TGCGCCAGCAGCCAATCAAGGACAGAGTCCTACGAGCAGTACTTC. Protein sequence: CASSQSRTESYEQYF.

CDR3 sequence reads: CASSQDMDNEQFF. CDR3 DNA sequence: TGTGCCAGCAGCCAAGATATGGACAATGAGCAGTTCTTC. The chain recombines TRBV4-2 with TRBJ2-1; D not certain. Germline loops: CDR1 LGHNA, CDR2 YNFKEQ. The V end lost 0 bases, the J end lost 5 bases, and 5 bases lay between the germline ends. The CDR3 extends over 13 amino acids.

This clone was observed a single time. The J gene is TRBJ2-7, the V gene TRBV28; TRBD2 is a possible D gene (5 bases). V shed 2 bases and J shed 7 bases, with 15 bases lying between them. The CDR3 has 14 amino acids. Germline loops: CDR1 MDHEN, CDR2 SYDVKM. This chain's CDR3 is CASSLPDFAREQYF. CDR3 nucleotides: TGTGCCAGCAGTTTACCGGACTTCGCTCGGGAGCAGTACTTC.

J is TRBJ1-1 and V is TRBV28; weak D call: TRBD1 (5 bases). Germline lookup yields CDR1 MDHEN and CDR2 SYDVKM. The CDR3 contains 16 residues. V lost 6 bases, J lost 6 bases, and 23 bases lay in between. CDR3: CASSRGDQPLRAEAFF. For the CDR3, the DNA is TGTGCCAGCAGCCGGGGGGACCAGCCTCTGAGGGCTGAAGCTTTCTTT. Looking up the rest from reference TRBV28 and TRBJ1-1 gives the full variable domain: DVKVTQSSRYLVKRTGEKVFLECVQDMDHENMFWYRQDPGLGLRLIYFSYDVKMKEKGDIPEGYSVSREKKERFSLILESASTNQTSMYLCASSRGDQPLRAEAFFGQGTRLTVV.

This clone has only one observation. The V call is TRBV7-3, the J call TRBJ2-3; 8 nucleotides agree with TRBD1. Looked up from germline, CDR1 is SGHTA and CDR2 is FQGTGA. With 5 bases clipped from V and 2 bases from J, the junction kept 6 bases outside the gene matches. CDR3 size: 15 residues. The CDR3 nucleotides read TGTGCCAGCAGCCCTTCCAGGGGGCCCACAGATACGCAGTATTTT. Amino acids: CASSPSRGPTDTQYF.

Within the sample, this clone is medium-sized (0.01 to 0.1%). The DNA for the CDR3 is TGTGCCAGCAGCTTAGTTGACAGCATGAACACTGAAGCTTTCTTT. Amino acids: CASSLVDSMNTEAFF. The rearrangement joins TRBV7-9 to TRBJ1-1, with D possibly TRBD1 on 5 matching bases. V lost 1 base and J 0 bases, leaving 9 bases between the germline ends. CDR3 size: 15 residues. Per germline, CDR1 SEHNR and CDR2 FQNEAQ (reference sequence).

The chain couples TRBV28 to TRBJ2-7, with 7 bases matching TRBD1. V lost 5 bases, J lost 7 bases, and 8 bases stayed unmatched. Germline CDR1 is MDHEN and CDR2 is SYDVKM. CDR3 length equals 13 residues. The CDR3 DNA reads as TGTGCCAGCAGTATCGACAGGGTTTGGGAGCAGTACTTC. Its protein is CASSIDRVWEQYF.

The chain employs TRBV30 and TRBJ2-7; possible D gene TRBD1, 5 bases. Between the trimmed V and J ends, which lost 0 bases and 2 bases, there was a span of 11 bases. Germline V gene lookup returns CDR1 GTSNPN and CDR2 SVGIG (reference sequence). This CDR3 has 14 residues. The chain's CDR3 is CAWSVQGSAYEQYV. The CDR3 DNA reads TGTGCCTGGAGTGTCCAGGGATCAGCCTACGAGCAGTACGTC.

This clone appeared a few times. The chain combines TRBV7-8 with TRBJ1-6; the D gene is possibly TRBD1 (6 bases). This CDR3 contains 14 residues. CDR1 SGHVS and CDR2 FQNEAQ come from the germline V gene. V was trimmed by 0 bases and J by 7 bases, leaving 7 bases between them. CDR3 nucleotides: TGTGCCAGCAGCTTAGCTCAGGGGAATTCACCCCTCCACTTT. Its translation is CASSLAQGNSPLHF. Full variable domain (rest looked up from reference TRBV7-8 and TRBJ1-6): GAGVSQSPRYKVAKRGQDVALRCDPISGHVSLFWYQQALGQGPEFLTYFQNEAQLDKSGLPSDRFFAERPEGSVSTLKIQRTQQEDSAVYLCASSLAQGNSPLHFGNGTRLTVT.

This clone is classed as medium-sized (0.01 to 0.1%). The chain is built from TRBV7-3 and TRBJ1-1; D is ambiguous. This CDR3 contains 14 residues. Deletions cut 5 bases from V and 1 base from J, with 11 bases between. Germline V gives CDR1 SGHTA, CDR2 FQGTGA. This CDR3 is CASSLIAGNTEAFF. CDR3 in DNA: TGTGCCAGCAGCCTCATAGCGGGGAACACTGAAGCTTTCTTT.

The chain couples TRBV7-9 to TRBJ1-4; 10 bases fit TRBD1. There are 15 residues in the CDR3. CDR1 and CDR2 from the germline V gene are SEHNR and FQNEAQ (reference sequence). V was pared by 5 bases and J by 7 bases, with 7 bases of the junction left unmatched. The CDR3 DNA sequence: TGTGCCAGCAGCGATACGGGACAGGGGACTGAAAAACTGTTTTTT. This encodes CASSDTGQGTEKLFF.

V is TRBV11-2 and J is TRBJ2-7; 10 nucleotides line up with TRBD1. Trimming took 5 bases from V and 6 from J; bases not matched to a gene: 10. The CDR3 has 15 residues. Germline V CDR1 and CDR2: SGHAT, FQNNGV. The CDR3 spells CASSRTPRTGGEQYF. The CDR3 DNA reads TGTGCCAGCAGCCGTACCCCACGGACAGGGGGCGAGCAGTACTTC.

By its share, this clone is medium-sized. This CDR3 reads CASTSREKLFF. CDR3 nucleotide sequence: TGTGCCAGTACCTCACGGGAGAAACTGTTTTTT. The gene calls are TRBV19 and TRBJ1-4; D gene uncertain. The V and J ends lost 7 bases and 11 bases respectively, with 11 bases between them. CDR1 and CDR2 from the germline V gene are LNHDA and SQIVND (reference sequence). This CDR3 contains 11 residues.

The rearrangement joins TRBV29-1 to TRBJ2-1; D gene uncertain. The CDR3 length is 15 residues. V shed 6 bases and J shed 5 bases, with 20 bases lying between them. CDR1 is SQVTM and CDR2 is ANQGSEA in the germline V gene. The CDR3 nucleotides are TGCAGCGTACCCAACCCCGACCCGGCCCACAATGAGCAGTTCTTC. Its translation is CSVPNPDPAHNEQFF.

As to this clone: The sample holds other DNA sequences that translate to the same CDR3. CDR3 coding DNA: TGCGCCAGCAGCCACGGGACAGCGAACACTGAAGCTTTCTTT. It yields the protein CASSHGTANTEAFF. V usage is TRBV4-3 and J usage is TRBJ1-1; 7 bases are shared with TRBD1. CDR3 size: 14 residues. V was clipped by 3 bases and J by 1 base; unmatched bases: 2. In germline, CDR1 is LGHNA, CDR2 YSLEER.

V gene TRBV29-1 combines with J gene TRBJ2-1; TRBD2 matches at 10 bases. The V segment lost 3 bases and the J segment 2 bases; nucleotides outside the gene matches: 1. The germline gives CDR1 SQVTM, CDR2 ANQGSEA. The CDR3 is 14 residues long. The DNA for the CDR3 is TGCAGCGTTGATACTAGCGGGGCCTACAATGAGCAGTTCTTC. Its protein product is CSVDTSGAYNEQFF.

The J gene is TRBJ2-3, the V gene TRBV10-3; 11 nucleotides agree with TRBD2. V lost 6 bases and J lost 2; bases outside the gene matches: 10. CDR3 length equals 17 residues. Germline V gene data show CDR1 as ENHRY and CDR2 as SYGVKD. The CDR3 protein is CAIRPTSGGLNTDTQYF. CDR3 in DNA: TGTGCCATCAGACCCACTAGCGGGGGCCTAAACACAGATACGCAGTATTTT.